This T cell receptor (beta chain) originates from a study of shared clonotypes between healthy human individuals. The method was immunoSEQ multiplex PCR; TCRdb's version includes in-frame clones alone and lacks a portion of them. The sample has roughly 2.5 million clones, around 94% seen once. CDR3 size: 15 residues. Trimming shortened V by 5 bases and J by 3 bases, and 16 bases separated the two germline ends. Germline V CDR1 and CDR2: SGHTA, FQGNSA. The V and J genes are TRBV7-2 and TRBJ2-5; possible D gene TRBD2, 6 bases. The sample consisted of naive CD4+ T cells sorted from blood. Subset described: CD45RA+ positively selected. The sequence was collected from a young man in good health. The CDR3 is CASSPVAAAKETQYF. The CDR3 nucleotides read TGTGCCAGCAGCCCAGTAGCGGCTGCCAAAGAGACCCAGTACTTC.